This T cell receptor beta chain was sequenced during a study of patients and donors after allogeneic stem cell transplantation. TCRdb analysed the RT-PCR reads with MiXCR anew, one entry per CDR3 protein. The data hold some 150,000 distinct CDR3 sequences, with over 30% observed a single time. This CDR3 region has 13 residues. The V gene end was trimmed by 3 bases and the J gene end by 6 bases; junction bases not matched to a gene: 4. Germline loops: CDR1 SGDLS, CDR2 YYNGEE. The chain couples TRBV9 to TRBJ1-1, with 8 bases matching TRBD1. Sequenced sample: blood, either unsorted or a sorted T cell fraction (not recorded which). This TCR was recovered from a human donor who was either an allogeneic HSCT recipient or a stem cell or donor lymphocyte infusion donor (not recorded which). It is not recorded whose cells these are; they may come from a transplant donor. This chain's CDR3 is CASSGGTGAEAFF. CDR3 bases: TGTGCCAGCAGCGGAGGGACAGGTGCTGAAGCTTTCTTT. Full variable domain (outside the CDR3, taken from reference TRBV9 and TRBJ1-1): DSGVTQTPKHLITATGQRVTLRCSPRSGDLSVYWYQQSLDQGLQFLIQYYNGEERAKGNILERFSAQQFPDLHSELNLSSLELGDSALYFCASSGGTGAEAFFGQGTRLTVV.